This T cell receptor beta chain appears in the sequencing data of a study of T cell responses to AZD1222 COVID-19 vaccine (TCRdb year 2021). The study in broad terms: A total of 233 trial participants underwent TCR sequencing, of whom 200 to 220 received two doses of AZD1222 and roughly 25 received two doses of the MenACWY control vaccine. Trial participants were enrolled by age into 18-55, 56-69 and 70-plus year subgroups, with roughly 150, 30 and 60 TCR-sequenced participants respectively. What the research found in general, with its limitations: Vaccine-associated CD4 TCRs spanned the whole spike protein, with dominant responses in regions 160-218 and 743-854. Most participants were white British and females outnumbered males, and the authors suggested that clonal diversity may have been underestimated. Reportedly, close to half of the unique spike-specific TCRs recognized epitopes lying outside the regions that are mutated in the B.1.351 and B.1.1.7 variants. Conclusions about previously exposed vaccinees are limited because only six or seven AZD1222 recipients were SARS-CoV-2 seropositive at baseline. Because no day 14 peak-response samples were available, the repertoires could be characterized only after the peak T cell response. In the small 56-69-year group, the increase in depth fell short of significance, most likely because of low power. Spike-specific TCR breadth and depth rose significantly after two AZD1222 doses compared with day 0 and with MenACWY recipients.

CDR1 and CDR2 were assigned from the germline V gene (reference sequence) as SGHNT and YYREEE. The CDR3 starts with the cysteine, ends with the phenylalanine, and has 11 residues. Only the CDR3 DNA stays, 33 bases, in frame from base 1. The junction shows trimming of 0 bases on V and 3 bases on J, plus 1 base between the germline ends. The CDR3 regions of human TCRbeta chains were analyzed by immunosequencing. Concerning the study's data processing: Repertoire TCRs were checked for matches against a reference library of SARS-CoV-2-specific TCRs that had been generated using the MIRA antigen-specificity platform. Breadth was defined as the fraction of unique TCRs that were SARS-CoV-2-associated. Depth was defined as the fraction of total T cells that were SARS-CoV-2-associated. Using the MIRA data, each spike-specific TCR was mapped to the spike region that the TCR reacts to and placed in a CD4 or CD8 class. Log10-transformed breadth and depth values were compared by one-way ANOVA with Sidak's multiple comparisons tests. In TCRdb, the immuneACCESS table is reduced to in-frame sequences with V and J assigned. These tables do not hold every clone; where another copy was compared, an unresolved V gene accounts for under half, and the others remain unexplained. V, J and clone size are taken as reported in that table, and D and trimming were inferred from the DNA itself. This sample holds around 120,000 clones; around 88% were observed only once. Less than 8.5% of the sample belongs to the ten largest clones.

Turning to this clone: Its antigen target is currently unknown. Within one base of it there is no much larger clone, and no base qualities were kept.

The time point label here, explained by the study, means: about 28 days (+/-7) after the second vaccine dose. AZD1222 recipients given second doses at about 4 weeks or at about 12 weeks were pooled, since spike-specific TCR depth and breadth were not found to differ between the two schedules. Samples from vaccinated people were obtained from the UK trials COV001 and COV002, which included a single-blind randomized controlled phase 2/3 trial of AZD1222 (ChAdOx1 nCoV-19) in healthy adults. For TCRbeta chain sequencing, PBMC samples from trial participants were taken at day 0 and at day 28 after the second dose.

The chain is assembled from TRBV5-4 and TRBJ2-7; a confident D gene designation cannot be given. The origin of this receptor is an adult who received the AZD1222 COVID-19 vaccine. Sequenced here: peripheral blood, sampled 28 days after the second AZD1222 dose. CDR3 reads: CASSLGYEQYF. At the DNA level, the sequence is TGTGCCAGCAGCTTGGGCTACGAGCAGTACTTC.